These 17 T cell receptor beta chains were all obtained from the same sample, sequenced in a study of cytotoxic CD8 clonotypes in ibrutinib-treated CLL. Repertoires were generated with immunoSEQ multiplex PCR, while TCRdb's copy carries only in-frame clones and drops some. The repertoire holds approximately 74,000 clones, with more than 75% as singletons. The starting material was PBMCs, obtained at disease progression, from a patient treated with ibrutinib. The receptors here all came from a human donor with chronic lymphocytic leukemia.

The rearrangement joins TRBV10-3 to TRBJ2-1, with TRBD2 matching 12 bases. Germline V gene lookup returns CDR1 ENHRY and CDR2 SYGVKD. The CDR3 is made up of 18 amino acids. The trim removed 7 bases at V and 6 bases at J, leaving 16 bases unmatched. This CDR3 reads CAITEASGGVVGINEQFF. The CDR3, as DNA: TGTGCCATCACAGAGGCTAGCGGGGGGGTAGTAGGGATCAATGAGCAGTTCTTC.

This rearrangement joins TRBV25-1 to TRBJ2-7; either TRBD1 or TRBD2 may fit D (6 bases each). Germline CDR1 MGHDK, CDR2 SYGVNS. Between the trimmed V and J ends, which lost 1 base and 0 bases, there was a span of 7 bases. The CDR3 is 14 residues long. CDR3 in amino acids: CASSEWGASYEQYF. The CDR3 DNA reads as TGTGCCAGCAGTGAATGGGGGGCCTCCTACGAGCAGTACTTC.

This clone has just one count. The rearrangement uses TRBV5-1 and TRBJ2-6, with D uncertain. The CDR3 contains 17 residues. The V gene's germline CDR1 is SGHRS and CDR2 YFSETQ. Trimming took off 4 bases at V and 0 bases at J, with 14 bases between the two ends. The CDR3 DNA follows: TGCGCCAGCAGCCCTGCACTACCCCCCTCTGGGGCCAACGTCCTGACTTTC. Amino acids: CASSPALPPSGANVLTF.

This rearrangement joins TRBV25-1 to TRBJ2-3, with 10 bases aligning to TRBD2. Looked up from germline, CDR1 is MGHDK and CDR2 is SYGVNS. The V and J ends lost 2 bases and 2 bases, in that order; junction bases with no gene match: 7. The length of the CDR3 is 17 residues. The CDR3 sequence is CASSESILAGHTDTQYF. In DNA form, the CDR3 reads TGTGCCAGCAGTGAAAGTATACTAGCGGGACACACAGATACGCAGTATTTT.

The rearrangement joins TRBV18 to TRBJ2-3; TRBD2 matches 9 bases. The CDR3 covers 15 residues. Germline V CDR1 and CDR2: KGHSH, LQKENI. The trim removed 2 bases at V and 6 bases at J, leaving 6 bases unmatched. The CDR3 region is CASSPKAGGEDTQYF. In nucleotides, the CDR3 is TGTGCCAGCTCACCAAAGGCGGGAGGGGAGGATACGCAGTATTTT. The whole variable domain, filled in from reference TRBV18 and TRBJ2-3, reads NAGVMQNPRHLVRRRGQEARLRCSPMKGHSHVYWYRQLPEEGLKFMVYLQKENIIDESGMPKERFSAEFPKEGPSILRIQQVVRGDSAAYFCASSPKAGGEDTQYFGPGTRLTVL.

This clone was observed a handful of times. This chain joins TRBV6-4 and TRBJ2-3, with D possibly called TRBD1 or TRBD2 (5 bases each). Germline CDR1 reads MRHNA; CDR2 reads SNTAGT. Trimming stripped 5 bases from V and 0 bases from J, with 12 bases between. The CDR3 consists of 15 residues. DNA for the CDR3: TGTGCCAGCAGTCATGACGGGGCTAGCACAGATACGCAGTATTTT. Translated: CASSHDGASTDTQYF.

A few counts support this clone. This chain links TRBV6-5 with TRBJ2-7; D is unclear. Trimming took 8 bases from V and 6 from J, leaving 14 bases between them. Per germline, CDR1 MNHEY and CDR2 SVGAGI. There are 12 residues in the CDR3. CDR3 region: CASVSTALEQYF. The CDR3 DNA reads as TGTGCCAGCGTGTCGACTGCCCTCGAGCAGTACTTC.

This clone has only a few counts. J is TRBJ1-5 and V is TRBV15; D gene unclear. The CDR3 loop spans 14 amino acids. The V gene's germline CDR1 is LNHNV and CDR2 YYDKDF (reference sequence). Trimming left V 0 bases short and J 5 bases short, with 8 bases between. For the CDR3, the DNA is TGTGCCACCAGCAGAGATTTGGGATATCAGCCCCAGCATTTT. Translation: CATSRDLGYQPQHF.

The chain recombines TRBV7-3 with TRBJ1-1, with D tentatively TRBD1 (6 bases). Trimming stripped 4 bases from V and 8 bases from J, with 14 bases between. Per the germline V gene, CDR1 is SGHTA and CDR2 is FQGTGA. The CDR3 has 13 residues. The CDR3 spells CASSSGQIPEAFF. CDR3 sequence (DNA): TGTGCCAGCAGCTCTGGACAGATCCCCGAAGCTTTCTTT.

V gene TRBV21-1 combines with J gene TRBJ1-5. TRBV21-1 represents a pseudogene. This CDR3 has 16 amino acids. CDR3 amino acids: CASSPCCAGGNQPQHF. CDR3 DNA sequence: TGTGCCAGCAGCCCATGCTGTGCGGGCGGCAATCAGCCCCAGCATTTT.

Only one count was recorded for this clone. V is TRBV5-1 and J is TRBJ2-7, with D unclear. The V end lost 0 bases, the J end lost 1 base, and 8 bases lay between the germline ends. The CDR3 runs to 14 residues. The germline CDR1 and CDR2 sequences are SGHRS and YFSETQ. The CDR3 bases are TGCGCCAGCAGCTTGGAGGCAGTATCCTACGAGCAGTACTTC. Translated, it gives CASSLEAVSYEQYF.

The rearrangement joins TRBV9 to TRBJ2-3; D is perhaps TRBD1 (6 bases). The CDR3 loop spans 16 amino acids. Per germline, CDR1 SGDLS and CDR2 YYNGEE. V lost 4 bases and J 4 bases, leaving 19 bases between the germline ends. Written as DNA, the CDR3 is TGTGCCAGCAGCCAACATAGTCGACAGGTCCCAGATACGCAGTATTTT. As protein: CASSQHSRQVPDTQYF.

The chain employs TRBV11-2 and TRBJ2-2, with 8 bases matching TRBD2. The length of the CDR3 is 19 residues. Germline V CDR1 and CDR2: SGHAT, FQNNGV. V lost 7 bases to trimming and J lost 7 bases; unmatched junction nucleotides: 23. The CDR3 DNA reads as TGTGCCAGCATTAAAGGTGCTAGCGGGCCCCTACGGAATGTCGGGGAGCTGTTTTTT. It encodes CASIKGASGPLRNVGELFF. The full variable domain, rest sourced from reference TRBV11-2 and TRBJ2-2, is EAGVAQSPRYKIIEKRQSVAFWCNPISGHATLYWYQQILGQGPKLLIQFQNNGVVDDSQLPKDRFSAERLKGVDSTLKIQPAKLEDSAVYLCASIKGASGPLRNVGELFFGEGSRLTVL.

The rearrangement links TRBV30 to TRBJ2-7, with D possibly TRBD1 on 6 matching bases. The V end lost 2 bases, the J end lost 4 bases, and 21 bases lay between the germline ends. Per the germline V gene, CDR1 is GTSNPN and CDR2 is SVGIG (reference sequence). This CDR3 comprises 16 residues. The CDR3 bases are TGTGCCTGGAGTAGGGGGTTAGGGAGAATGATGTACGAGCAGTACTTC. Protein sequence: CAWSRGLGRMMYEQYF.

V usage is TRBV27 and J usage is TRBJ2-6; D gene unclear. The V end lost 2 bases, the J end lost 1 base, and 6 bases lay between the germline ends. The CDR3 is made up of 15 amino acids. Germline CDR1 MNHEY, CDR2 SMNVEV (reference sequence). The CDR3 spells CASSLLYSGANVLTF. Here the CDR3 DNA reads TGTGCCAGCAGTTTACTTTATTCTGGGGCCAACGTCCTGACTTTC.

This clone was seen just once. CDR3 DNA: TGTGCCAGTAGCCCCGTTGACGCGGGGAACTATGGCTACACCTTC. Its protein is CASSPVDAGNYGYTF. This chain connects TRBV19 to TRBJ1-2; D remains ambiguous. Germline V lookup: CDR1 LNHDA, CDR2 SQIVND (reference sequence). The length of the CDR3 is 15 residues. Trimming took 6 bases from V and 2 from J, leaving 16 bases between them.

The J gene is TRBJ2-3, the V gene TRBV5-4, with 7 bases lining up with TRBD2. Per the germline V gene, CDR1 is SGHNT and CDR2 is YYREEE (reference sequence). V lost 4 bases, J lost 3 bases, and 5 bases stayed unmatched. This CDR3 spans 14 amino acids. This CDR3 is CASSMPGGTDTQYF. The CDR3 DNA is TGTGCCAGCAGCATGCCCGGGGGGACAGATACGCAGTATTTT. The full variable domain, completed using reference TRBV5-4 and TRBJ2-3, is ETGVTQSPTHLIKTRGQQVTLRCSSQSGHNTVSWYQQALGQGPQFIFQYYREEENGRGNFPPRFSGLQFPNYSSELNVNALELDDSALYLCASSMPGGTDTQYFGPGTRLTVL.